The entry below describes one T cell receptor (beta chain). Its antigen is not identified. The assay was immunoSEQ multiplex PCR, and TCRdb's table has in-frame clones only and misses some. The data hold about 2.1 million clones, with 93% observed a single time. The naive CD8 subset, CD45RO-negative cells positively selected for CCR7, excluded terminally differentiated effector memory CD45RA+ cells. Donors had no recently reported acute infections or vaccinations and were HIV-negative. Each sample came from a Caucasian adult donor living in Nashville, Tennessee. Germline CDR1 SGDLS, CDR2 YYNGEE. The CDR3 has 12 amino acids. V shed 4 bases and J shed 6 bases, with 9 bases lying between them. This specimen comes from a study of shared clonotypes between healthy human individuals. In the study overall: In total, the donors were a couple of women and a few men aged 18 to 49.

Study-level results: Memory subsets had estimated richness that was generally smaller than that of naive subsets.

The sample comprised naive CD8+ T cells from PBMCs. The TCR comes from a man aged 18 to 29 in good health. Some clones in this sample may be carry-over from other donors' samples. The V and J genes are TRBV9 and TRBJ2-3; D is unresolved. DNA of the CDR3: TGTGCCAGCAGCCCAGGTTGGGATACGCAGTATTTT. Its protein product is CASSPGWDTQYF.